This TCR beta chain was recorded in a study of shared clonotypes between healthy human individuals. Details on this clone: As yet, its antigen is unknown.

Broader study findings: It was anticipated that sequencing depth would influence how many clonotypes donors shared.

The naive CD8 fraction comprised CD45RO-negative cells positively selected for CCR7 and excluded terminally differentiated effector memory CD45RA+ cells. Sequenced by immunoSEQ multiplex PCR; TCRdb stores in-frame clones only, minus some. The sample records some 2 million clones, approximately 94% being singletons. Germline V lookup: CDR1 SGHDN, CDR2 FVKESK. The length of the CDR3 is 13 residues. Trimming stripped 4 bases from V and 8 bases from J, with 14 bases between. The sequencing input was naive CD8+ T cells sorted from blood. V gene TRBV14 combines with J gene TRBJ1-2, with D unclear. The sequence came from a man between 18 and 35 years old in good health. CDR3 bases: TGTGCCAGCAGCCCCCGGAGGACCGAGGGCTACACCTTC. The encoded protein is CASSPRRTEGYTF.